These T cell receptor beta chains were read from a single sample in a study of OX40 agonist ivuxolimab in advanced cancers. Assay: immunoSEQ multiplex PCR; the TCRdb copy retains only in-frame clones and omits some. The sample has 55,000 to 65,000 clones; roughly 92% are singletons. Sequenced here: CD4+ or CD8+ T cells sorted from blood, sampled in a trial of the OX40 agonist ivuxolimab. The receptors come from an adult with an advanced solid tumor such as melanoma, head and neck, liver or kidney cancer. The CDR3 runs from the conserved cysteine through the conserved F or W. Each record gives: J gene, clone size, V gene, D gene, CDR3 DNA, CDR3 protein. The D gene is left open where the match is weak. Expanded clones get a size class; other rows say once, few or many, or leave the size out.

>TRBJ2-1|NA|TRBV7-3|NA
TGTGCCAGCAGCTTAACAGAGCAGTTCTTC
CASSLTEQFF
>TRBJ2-5|NA|TRBV7-9|NA
TGTGCCAGCAGCGCCTCGGTACGAGAGACCCAGTACTTC
CASSASVRETQYF
>TRBJ2-7|NA|TRBV7-6|TRBD1
TGTGCCAGCAGCTTAGAGATCGGGACAGGGTCCTACGAGCAGTACTTC
CASSLEIGTGSYEQYF
>TRBJ1-1|NA|TRBV20-1|NA
TGCAGTGCATCTAGGGATACCGGGGCTTTCTTT
CSASRDTGAFF
>TRBJ1-2|NA|TRBV2|NA
TGTGCCAGCACGCCAGACCCAGGGCGCCTTTTATATGGCTACACCTTC
CASTPDPGRLLYGYTF
>TRBJ1-5|once|TRBV4-2|NA
TGTGCCAGCAGCCAAGATCTAGGGGGGGGCCATCAGCCCCAGCATTTT
CASSQDLGGGHQPQHF
>TRBJ2-1|NA|TRBV5-4|TRBD2
TGTGCCAGCAGCTCAAACCAACTAGCGGGGTACTACAATGAGCAGTTCTTC
CASSSNQLAGYYNEQFF
>TRBJ2-1|NA|TRBV6-4|NA
TGTGCCAGCAGTGAAGCGGGCGACGATGAGCAGTTCTTC
CASSEAGDDEQFF
>TRBJ2-3|NA|TRBV28|TRBD2
TGTGCCAGCAGCCTAGCCCCACTAGCGGGGGGGAGGGTTACGCAGTATTTT
CASSLAPLAGGRVTQYF
>TRBJ2-7|NA|TRBV27|NA
TGTGCCAGCAGTTTAGGCCAGGGTCTCTACGAGCAGTACTTC
CASSLGQGLYEQYF
>TRBJ1-5|NA|TRBV7-1|NA
TGTGCCAGCAGCTTAGCCCCCCATGTGAGCAATCAGCCCCAGCATTTT
CASSLAPHVSNQPQHF
>TRBJ2-7|NA|TRBV27|TRBD1
TGTGCCAGCAGGCTAACAGGGGGGCCCTACGAGCAGTACTTC
CASRLTGGPYEQYF
>TRBJ1-1|once|TRBV7-9|TRBD1
TGTGCCAGCAGCTTCCTACAGGGGCCACACACTGAAGCTTTCTTT
CASSFLQGPHTEAFF
>TRBJ1-2|NA|TRBV6-1|NA
TGTGCCAGCAGTCGACGAAGGGTTGAGGGCTACACCTTC
CASSRRRVEGYTF
>TRBJ2-1|NA|TRBV6-4|TRBD2
TGTGCCAGCAGTGACAGGGCTAGCGGGGAGGTTGAGCAGTTCTTC
CASSDRASGEVEQFF
>TRBJ2-7|NA|TRBV6-5|NA
TGTGCCAGCAGTTACGAGTCGGTAGCGGACGAGCAGTACTTC
CASSYESVADEQYF